Shown below are 8 T cell receptor beta chains from a single sample sequenced in a study of spatial heterogeneity in lung cancer. Study conclusions and caveats: Tumor mutation count correlated with how many alpha and beta TCRs expanded intratumorally.

TCRdb called the 5' RACE reads again in MiXCR, with one record for every CDR3 protein. This sample has roughly 2,100 distinct CDR3 sequences, with 22% found just once. These receptors are not linked to any known antigen. As for time point: sample taken at primary tumor resection. The material sequenced was lung tumor tissue, taken at surgery. These receptor sequences come from a male donor with early-stage non-small cell lung cancer.

The sample holds many counts of this clonotype. The chain uses TRBV2 and TRBJ1-1; D remains ambiguous. The CDR3 contains 11 residues. Germline V CDR1 and CDR2: SNHLY, FYNNEI. V shed 9 bases and J shed 6 bases, with 11 bases lying between them. The CDR3 is CARSGTSEAFF. CDR3 DNA sequence: TGTGCCAGATCTGGAACGTCTGAAGCTTTCTTT.

This sequence joins TRBV20-1 and TRBJ2-1; 9 bases agree with TRBD1. The CDR3 is 13 residues long. Germline CDR1 is DFQATT and CDR2 is SNEGSKA (reference sequence). V dropped 3 bases and J dropped 7; count of bases not matched to a gene: 4. The CDR3 bases are TGCAGTGCTAGGAACAGGGGGCGGAATGAGCAGTTCTTC. Encoded protein: CSARNRGRNEQFF.

At least ten counts were recorded for this clonotype. This sequence joins TRBV25-1 and TRBJ2-5; TRBD1 matches 10 bases. V shed 5 bases, J shed 3 bases, and the junction held 6 bases outside the gene matches. This CDR3 region has 15 residues. Germline V gene data show CDR1 as MGHDK and CDR2 as SYGVNS. The CDR3 region is CASSRDRGIEETQYF. The CDR3 DNA follows: TGTGCCAGCAGTCGGGACAGGGGTATCGAAGAGACCCAGTACTTC.

This clonotype came up many times. This sequence joins TRBV6-6 and TRBJ1-1; D may be TRBD1 (6 bases). V was pared by 5 bases and J by 5 bases, with 9 bases between. Germline V lookup: CDR1 MNHNY, CDR2 SVGAGI (reference sequence). The CDR3 has 12 residues. CDR3 DNA: TGTGCCAGCAGTACAGGGAAAACTGAAGCTTTCTTT. Translation: CASSTGKTEAFF.

V gene TRBV28 combines with J gene TRBJ2-6; no definite D call. CDR3 length equals 14 residues. Per the germline V gene, CDR1 is MDHEN and CDR2 is SYDVKM. Trimming took off 5 bases at V and 0 bases at J, with 5 bases between the two ends. The CDR3 coding sequence is TGTGCCAGCAGTAGGGACTCTGGGGCCAACGTCCTGACTTTC. It codes for CASSRDSGANVLTF.

The chain carries TRBV3-1 and TRBJ2-2; a possible D gene is TRBD2 (6 bases). CDR3 length: 15 amino acids. Trimming took off 3 bases at V and 2 bases at J, with 10 bases between the two ends. Germline CDR1 and CDR2: LGHDT and YNNKEL (reference sequence). CDR3 bases: TGTGCCAGCAGCCAGAAACTAGCCAACACCGGGGAGCTGTTTTTT. This gives the protein CASSQKLANTGELFF.

This clonotype was recorded at least ten times. This chain links TRBV7-8 with TRBJ2-1; perhaps TRBD1 as D (6 bases). This CDR3 comprises 15 residues. CDR1 is SGHVS and CDR2 is FQNEAQ in the germline V gene. Deletions cut 2 bases from V and 0 bases from J, with 8 bases between. In DNA, the CDR3 is TGTGCCAGCAGCTTACAGGGGAGCTCCTACAATGAGCAGTTCTTC. Encoded protein: CASSLQGSSYNEQFF.

This clonotype was seen many times. The chain couples TRBV7-6 to TRBJ2-3; D remains unclear. There are 15 residues in the CDR3. CDR1 SGHVS and CDR2 FNYEAQ come from the germline V gene. Trimming pared 1 base from V and 1 base from J, leaving 9 bases between. This CDR3 is CASSLVTSGTDTQYF. The DNA of the CDR3 is TGTGCCAGCAGCTTAGTTACGTCTGGCACAGATACGCAGTATTTT. Combining the CDR3 with reference TRBV7-6 and TRBJ2-3 gives the whole variable domain GAGVSQSPRYKVTKRGQDVALRCDPISGHVSLYWYRQALGQGPEFLTYFNYEAQQDKSGLPNDRFSAERPEGSISTLTIQRTEQRDSAMYRCASSLVTSGTDTQYFGPGTRLTVL.